The next 13 T cell receptor beta chains were all read from a single sample in a study of blood T cell repertoires in COVID-19. This table comes from immunoSEQ multiplex PCR, and its TCRdb copy is limited to in-frame clones, with some not included. The sample yields a few hundred thousand clones, 70% to 90% seen once. The sequencing input was PBMCs or T cells enriched from blood (not recorded which). These TCRs come from a woman aged 30 to 39 who had recovered from COVID-19.

The chain uses TRBV24-1 and TRBJ1-2, with TRBD1 identical over 7 bases. After removal of 4 bases from V and 2 bases from J, the junction contained 6 bases not matched to a gene. Germline CDR1 KGHDR, CDR2 SFDVKD. The CDR3 consists of 15 residues. CDR3 coding DNA: TGTGCCACCAGTGACCGGACAGGATCCAACTATGGCTACACCTTC. It translates to CATSDRTGSNYGYTF.

This clone was seen a single time. The V call is TRBV7-5, the J call TRBJ2-7; whether TRBD1, the table's D call, matches the DNA was not checked. TRBV7-5 is a listed pseudogene. The CDR3 has 15 residues. The CDR3 protein is CARSHGQGFSYEQYF. In nucleotides, the CDR3 is TGTGCCAGAAGCCACGGACAGGGATTCTCCTACGAGCAGTACTTC.

The chain combines TRBV7-2 with TRBJ2-1; no firm D call. V was pared by 4 bases and J by 0 bases, with 10 bases between. CDR1 SGHTA and CDR2 FQGNSA come from the germline V gene. This CDR3 has 15 amino acids. The DNA of the CDR3 is TGTGCCAGCAGCTCCCATTCCAGCTCCTACAATGAGCAGTTCTTC. It codes for CASSSHSSSYNEQFF.

The rearrangement links TRBV6-5 to TRBJ1-2; 9 nucleotides match TRBD1. The V and J ends lost 6 bases and 5 bases, in that order; junction bases with no gene match: 7. The CDR3 contains 14 residues. Germline V gene lookup returns CDR1 MNHEY and CDR2 SVGAGI. CDR3 loop: CASRWTGEGYGYTF. The CDR3, as DNA: TGTGCCAGCAGATGGACAGGGGAGGGGTATGGCTACACCTTC.

Details on this clone: Sequence at one end of the junction differs from germline and may be a read error. The chain links TRBV10-2 to TRBJ2-7; no reliable D call. The germline V gene has CDR1 WSHSY and CDR2 SAAADI. This CDR3 contains 12 residues. This CDR3 reads CATSDPTYEQYF. CDR3 nucleotides: TGCGCCACCAGTGATCCAACCTACGAGCAGTACTTC.

The rearrangement links TRBV5-1 to TRBJ2-1; 10 bases map to TRBD1. Germline V gives CDR1 SGHRS, CDR2 YFSETQ. Losses at the gene ends were 5 bases for V and 7 bases for J; bases not matched to a gene: 6. This CDR3 is built from 14 residues. The CDR3 sequence is CASRRTGGRNEQFF. In nucleotides, the CDR3 is TGCGCCAGCAGAAGGACAGGGGGACGAAATGAGCAGTTCTTC. Variable domain in full (rest from reference TRBV5-1 and TRBJ2-1): KAGVTQTPRYLIKTRGQQVTLSCSPISGHRSVSWYQQTPGQGLQFLFEYFSETQRNKGNFPGRFSGRQFSNSRSEMNVSTLELGDSALYLCASRRTGGRNEQFFGPGTRLTVL.

CDR3 region: CASSSSGQTYNEQFF. CDR3 coding DNA: TGCGCCAGCAGCTCTAGCGGTCAAACCTACAATGAGCAGTTCTTC. The gene calls are TRBV5-1 and TRBJ2-1; TRBD2 aligns across 7 bases. The CDR3 consists of 15 residues. Per germline, CDR1 SGHRS and CDR2 YFSETQ. V lost 3 bases, J lost 2 bases, and 5 bases stayed unmatched.

The V call is TRBV27, the J call TRBJ2-2, with D tentatively TRBD1 (5 bases). This CDR3 has 14 amino acids. V shed 1 base and J shed 4 bases, with 7 bases lying between them. Germline lookup yields CDR1 MNHEY and CDR2 SMNVEV (reference sequence). CDR3 sequence reads: CASSLLGVTGELFF. In DNA form, the CDR3 reads TGTGCCAGCAGTTTATTAGGGGTCACCGGGGAGCTGTTTTTT.

The chain couples TRBV9 to TRBJ1-2; D gene unclear. Germline V lookup: CDR1 SGDLS, CDR2 YYNGEE. The CDR3 runs to 16 residues. V lost 4 bases, J lost 0 bases, and 16 bases lay in between. The DNA for the CDR3 is TGTGCCAGCAGCTATACACCACAGAGCCCTAACTATGGCTACACCTTC. It codes for CASSYTPQSPNYGYTF.

The chain combines TRBV5-4 with TRBJ2-7; no clear D gene. V lost 0 bases and J 7 bases, leaving 14 bases between the germline ends. The CDR3 contains 14 residues. The germline V gene encodes CDR1 SGHNT and CDR2 YYREEE (reference sequence). CDR3: CASSLVAEPWEQYF. The DNA for the CDR3 is TGTGCCAGCAGCTTGGTGGCGGAGCCCTGGGAGCAGTACTTC.

V usage is TRBV3-1 (or the pseudogene TRBV3-2) and J usage is TRBJ2-1; no reliable D call. CDR1 is LGHDT and CDR2 is YNNKEL in the germline V gene (reference sequence). The CDR3 spans 12 residues. V lost 0 bases and J 6 bases, leaving 3 bases between the germline ends. CDR3 in DNA: TGTGCCAGCAGCCAAGAGCGCAATGAGCAGTTCTTC. Amino acid sequence: CASSQERNEQFF.

This chain uses TRBV2 with TRBJ1-2, with TRBD1 matching 7 bases. Germline assignment: CDR1 SNHLY and CDR2 FYNNEI. This CDR3 comprises 16 residues. The V and J ends lost 3 bases and 4 bases, in that order; junction bases with no gene match: 11. CDR3 protein: CASSEVTPTGSYGYTF. In DNA, the CDR3 is TGTGCCAGCAGTGAGGTTACCCCGACAGGGTCCTATGGCTACACCTTC.

The chain joins TRBV27 to TRBJ1-6; no reliable D call. This CDR3 region has 16 residues. Germline V gene data show CDR1 as MNHEY and CDR2 as SMNVEV (reference sequence). Trimming stripped 6 bases from V and 0 bases from J, with 12 bases between. CDR3 sequence: CASSPIGNSYNSPLHF. For the CDR3, the DNA is TGTGCCAGCAGCCCTATCGGGAACTCCTATAATTCACCCCTCCACTTT.